The TCR beta chain described here comes from a study of T cell responses to AZD1222 COVID-19 vaccine. Measured with immunoSEQ multiplex PCR; TCRdb has only the in-frame clones, and not every one. Of around 62,000 clones in the sample, around nine tenths were seen once. Broader study findings: Scientists sampled the repertoires only once the peak T cell response had passed.

About this clone itself: The antigen is not known. This CDR3 fails to terminate in the conserved phenylalanine or tryptophan, so it likely reflects a read error. The DNA is omitted, as the CDR3 cannot be located on it reliably, and the CDR3 follows TCRdb's listing.

The source was peripheral blood, collected on day 0 of AZD1222 vaccination. The sequence derives from an adult in good health.

CDR3 residues: CASSSMQGSTLC. This chain joins TRBV19 and TRBJ1-1; TRBD1, the table's D call, was not compared with the DNA. The CDR3 has 12 amino acids, counting both end residues. Looked up from germline, CDR1 is LNHDA and CDR2 is SQIVND (reference sequence).